This T cell receptor (beta chain) was identified in a study of T-cell reconstitution after alpha-beta-depleted transplantation in children. Unique molecular identifiers were incorporated when the TCRbeta library was constructed. TCRdb independently ran MiXCR on the PCR reads; one entry per CDR3 protein. The data show over 150,000 distinct CDR3 sequences, about 7% seen once. Trimming took off 6 bases at V and 4 bases at J, with 12 bases between the two ends. Germline V gives CDR1 MDHEN, CDR2 SYDVKM. The CDR3 loop spans 13 amino acids. This clonotype was seen many times. Its specificity is not known. Study-level points and caveats: There were reportedly several hundred expanded graft clones from which alpha-beta T cells came about two months after transplant. A year had passed since transplant, and T-cell counts and diversity by then came mostly from newly produced T cells. Recipient T cells and thymic progenitors that survived gave rise to the high TCRbeta diversity observed at day 60 in some patients.

The clonotype originates from a boy aged 2 to 10 with acute lymphoblastic leukemia, due to receive a stem cell transplant. The material sequenced was PBMCs, taken before TCRalphabeta/CD19-depleted stem cell transplant. V and J are TRBV28 and TRBJ2-5; D perhaps matches TRBD1 (6 bases). The CDR3 is CASRGDRRETQYF. The CDR3 DNA sequence: TGTGCCAGCAGGGGTGACAGGCGAGAGACCCAGTACTTC. Together with reference TRBV28 and TRBJ2-5, the CDR3 gives the full variable domain: DVKVTQSSRYLVKRTGEKVFLECVQDMDHENMFWYRQDPGLGLRLIYFSYDVKMKEKGDIPEGYSVSREKKERFSLILESASTNQTSMYLCASRGDRRETQYFGPGTRLLVL.